The 25 T cell receptor beta chains listed next were all sequenced from one sample in a study of T cells in Graves' hyperthyroidism and ophthalmopathy. The CDR3 regions of TCR beta were amplified from RNA transcripts. RT-PCR in the first round (using the HTBI primer set) targeted the TCR CDR3. Via MiXCR, TCRdb re-called the multiplex PCR reads, giving one row per CDR3 protein. The table has 45,000 to 75,000 distinct CDR3 sequences, around 48% seen once; the top ten hold around 11%. Sequencing used blood. These receptors were obtained from a woman between 25 and 40 years old with Graves' ophthalmopathy.

J is TRBJ2-7 and V is TRBV20-1; a possible D gene is TRBD1 (6 bases). The CDR3 has 13 residues. Germline V gene lookup returns CDR1 DFQATT and CDR2 SNEGSKA (reference sequence). V was shortened by 4 bases and J by 3 bases, with 13 bases between the two germline ends. CDR3 sequence (DNA): TGCAGTGCTACCAAGGGGGTGGTCTACGAGCAGTACTTC. Translated, it gives CSATKGVVYEQYF.

The chain is built from TRBV5-1 and TRBJ2-5; 7 bases align to TRBD2. The germline V gene encodes CDR1 SGHRS and CDR2 YFSETQ. This CDR3 comprises 14 residues. V shed 8 bases and J 3 bases; nucleotides not matched to a gene: 10. The DNA of the CDR3 is TGCGCCAGTAGCCGGATGGCGGGGGAAGAGACCCAGTACTTC. Translating it yields CASSRMAGEETQYF.

V is TRBV7-8 and J is TRBJ2-7; D is possibly TRBD1 or TRBD2 (6 bases each). CDR3 length equals 15 residues. The germline gives CDR1 SGHVS, CDR2 FQNEAQ. The V gene lost 2 bases and the J gene lost 3 bases, with 14 bases spanning the gap. The CDR3, as DNA: TGTGCCAGCAGCTTAAGACGGGGGCGGGACTACGAGCAGTACTTC. It yields the protein CASSLRRGRDYEQYF. The full variable domain, its missing parts supplied by reference TRBV7-8 and TRBJ2-7, is GAGVSQSPRYKVAKRGQDVALRCDPISGHVSLFWYQQALGQGPEFLTYFQNEAQLDKSGLPSDRFFAERPEGSVSTLKIQRTQQEDSAVYLCASSLRRGRDYEQYFGPGTRLTVT.

This clonotype was picked up many times. This chain uses TRBV4-1 with TRBJ2-1; D is unresolved. V dropped 2 bases and J dropped 3 bases, with 8 bases sitting between them. The germline V gene has CDR1 MGHRA and CDR2 YSYEKL. The CDR3 has 14 residues. The CDR3 nucleotides are TGCGCCAGCAGCCAAATGTACAGCTACAATGAGCAGTTCTTC. Amino acid sequence: CASSQMYSYNEQFF.

This clonotype was seen repeatedly, ten times or more. This chain uses TRBV5-6 with TRBJ1-4, with a possible D match to TRBD1 (5 bases). Germline CDR1 is SGHDT and CDR2 is YYEEEE. The CDR3 covers 15 residues. V dropped 4 bases and J dropped 4 bases, with 14 bases sitting between them. CDR3 sequence (DNA): TGTGCCAGCAGCCGCGCAGGGTATGATAATGAAAAACTGTTTTTT. Translating it yields CASSRAGYDNEKLFF.

This clonotype was recorded many times. The chain's CDR3 is CASSRQGGSYEQYF. CDR3 nucleotides: TGTGCCAGCAGCCGACAGGGAGGTTCCTACGAGCAGTACTTC. V usage is TRBV6-5 and J usage is TRBJ2-7, with D maybe TRBD1 (7 bases). CDR3 size: 14 residues. In germline, CDR1 is MNHEY, CDR2 SVGAGI. Trimming took off 6 bases at V and 1 base at J, with 13 bases between the two ends.

This clonotype appeared many times. The chain joins TRBV5-5 to TRBJ1-6, with 8 positions matching TRBD1. The junction had 2 bases not matched to a gene; V was cut back by 0 bases and J by 9 bases. This CDR3 is 14 amino acids long. Germline-derived CDR1 and CDR2 are SGHKS and YYEKEE (reference sequence). CDR3 sequence (DNA): TGTGCCAGCAGCTTGGCCAGGGGGCTTTCACCCCTCCACTTT. Protein sequence: CASSLARGLSPLHF.

The chain has TRBV10-3 and TRBJ1-4; TRBD1 matches 8 bases. Germline lookup yields CDR1 ENHRY and CDR2 SYGVKD. After removal of 7 bases from V and 5 bases from J, the junction contained 6 bases not matched to a gene. The CDR3 consists of 14 residues. The DNA for the CDR3 is TGTGCCATCAAACCGACAGGGGAGAATGAAAAACTGTTTTTT. Encoded protein: CAIKPTGENEKLFF.

For this clonotype: Because it lacks the conserved phenylalanine or tryptophan at the end, this CDR3 is likely a read error. The DNA is left out, because the CDR3 cannot be placed on it with certainty; the CDR3 is given as TCRdb lists it. The CDR3 region is CASRRTSQ. The chain is built from TRBV6-6 and TRBJ1-4. Per the germline V gene, CDR1 is MNHNY and CDR2 is SVGAGI (reference sequence). The CDR3 comprises 8 residues, both ends counted.

This chain connects TRBV24-1 to TRBJ1-2, with D tentatively TRBD1 (5 bases). Per germline, CDR1 KGHDR and CDR2 SFDVKD. Trimming removed 3 bases from V and 8 bases from J, with 18 bases in between. The CDR3 spans 15 residues. CDR3 sequence (DNA): TGTGCCACCAGTGATGGGGCCGGGGCCGGTCGGGGCTACACCTTC. This sequence encodes CATSDGAGAGRGYTF.

This clonotype was observed at least ten times. The chain joins TRBV19 to TRBJ1-3; perhaps TRBD1 as D (6 bases). The CDR3 extends over 15 amino acids. CDR1 LNHDA and CDR2 SQIVND come from the germline V gene (reference sequence). V gave up 5 bases and J gave up 4 bases, with 15 bases separating them. The CDR3 here is CASSPRRGYGNTIYF. As DNA, the CDR3 is TGTGCCAGTAGTCCCCGGAGGGGGTACGGAAACACCATATATTTT.

The V and J genes are TRBV10-1 and TRBJ2-7; D is ambiguous. Germline CDR1 WNHNN, CDR2 SYGVQD (reference sequence). The CDR3 is 14 amino acids. V shed 1 base and J shed 2 bases, with 9 bases lying between them. The CDR3 loop is CASSELAATYEQYF. In DNA, the CDR3 is TGCGCCAGCAGTGAGTTGGCGGCGACCTACGAGCAGTACTTC.

This clonotype was detected only once. This sequence joins TRBV29-1 and TRBJ2-7; 7 bases align to TRBD2. CDR1 and CDR2 (germline): SQVTM, ANQGSEA. Losses at the gene ends were 1 base for V and 3 bases for J; bases not matched to a gene: 9. The CDR3 length is 15 residues. CDR3 loop: CSVEGYLAENYEQYF. CDR3 bases: TGCAGCGTTGAAGGGTATCTAGCGGAGAACTACGAGCAGTACTTC.

This clonotype appeared many times. The chain couples TRBV5-5 to TRBJ1-4, with D unresolved. Germline V gene data show CDR1 as SGHKS and CDR2 as YYEKEE (reference sequence). Trimming pared 3 bases from V and 7 bases from J, leaving 16 bases between. The CDR3 is 15 residues long. This chain's CDR3 is CASSWSRTVTEKLFF. Written as DNA, the CDR3 is TGTGCCAGCAGCTGGAGCCGGACGGTTACTGAAAAACTGTTTTTT. Looking up the rest from reference TRBV5-5 and TRBJ1-4 gives the full variable domain: DAGVTQSPTHLIKTRGQQVTLRCSPISGHKSVSWYQQVLGQGPQFIFQYYEKEERGRGNFPDRFSARQFPNYSSELNVNALLLGDSALYLCASSWSRTVTEKLFFGSGTQLSVL.

In its sample, this clonotype was seen many times. The chain links TRBV2 to TRBJ2-3; D uncertain. Germline V gene sequence: CDR1 SNHLY, CDR2 FYNNEI. The CDR3 consists of 13 residues. V shed 8 bases and J shed 0 bases, with 9 bases lying between them. The CDR3 region has the DNA TGTGCCAGCCAGAGCGCCAGCACAGATACGCAGTATTTT. Residues: CASQSASTDTQYF.

This clonotype occurred many times. The J gene is TRBJ2-5, the V gene TRBV5-6, with D unresolved. Germline values: CDR1 SGHDT, CDR2 YYEEEE. The CDR3 is 13 amino acids. Trimming stripped 1 base from V and 2 bases from J, with 6 bases between. CDR3 nucleotides: TGTGCCAGCAGCTTGCCCACGCAAGAGACCCAGTACTTC. The encoded protein is CASSLPTQETQYF.

This clonotype was detected many times. The chain has TRBV12-3 or TRBV12-4 and TRBJ2-7; D is perhaps TRBD1 or TRBD2 (5 bases each). Between the trimmed V and J ends, which lost 9 bases and 3 bases, there was a span of 12 bases. This CDR3 is built from 12 residues. The CDR3 coding sequence is TGTGCCAGTGCCAGGGAGATCTACGAGCAGTACTTC. It specifies CASAREIYEQYF.

The chain couples TRBV5-5 to TRBJ1-3; unclear D gene. Germline V gives CDR1 SGHKS, CDR2 YYEKEE (reference sequence). Deletions cut 2 bases from V and 0 bases from J, with 12 bases between. The CDR3 length is 16 residues. The CDR3 DNA is TGTGCCAGCAGCTTCTGCATGGCAGTCTCTGGAAACACCATATATTTT. It codes for CASSFCMAVSGNTIYF.

The V call is TRBV7-3, the J call TRBJ2-2; TRBD2 matches at 7 bases. The CDR3 sequence is 20 residues long. The germline V gene encodes CDR1 SGHTA and CDR2 FQGTGA. V was pared by 0 bases and J by 3 bases, with 16 bases of the junction left unmatched. This chain's CDR3 is CASSLTVCGSRGEDTGELFF. DNA for the CDR3: TGTGCCAGCAGCTTAACGGTTTGCGGGAGTCGCGGGGAGGACACCGGGGAGCTGTTTTTT.

This clonotype has a single count. The limits of the CDR3 on the DNA are not certain, so only TCRdb's listed CDR3 is given. The rearrangement links TRBV7-3 to TRBJ2-4; TRBD2 is taken as the D call from the table, unchecked against the DNA. Germline values: CDR1 SGHTA, CDR2 FQGTGA. With termini counted, the CDR3 has 13 amino acids. CDR3 loop: CASSLFGGGIQCF.

V is TRBV7-3 and J is TRBJ2-5; D may correspond to TRBD1 or TRBD2 (5 bases each). The germline V gene has CDR1 SGHTA and CDR2 FQGTGA. Trimming removed 3 bases at V and 2 bases at J, with 10 bases between. The CDR3 contains 14 residues. The CDR3 nucleotides are TGTGCCAGCAGCTTTGACGGGACGCAAGAGACCCAGTACTTC. This encodes CASSFDGTQETQYF.

As regards this clonotype: The CDR3 end shows no conserved phenylalanine or tryptophan, and so a read error is likely. The V gene is TRBV11-2, the J gene TRBJ1-4; weak D call: TRBD1 (5 bases). The CDR3 consists of 17 residues. CDR1 SGHAT and CDR2 FQNNGV come from the germline V gene. The CDR3 region is CANSTPRDGISSEKLFY. The CDR3 DNA follows: TGTGCCAACAGCACACCCCGGGACGGCATATCAAGTGAAAAACTGTTTTAT.

This clonotype occurred many times. The chain couples TRBV6-5 to TRBJ2-1; 9 positions match TRBD2. The CDR3 consists of 14 residues. The V gene's germline CDR1 is MNHEY and CDR2 SVGAGI. After removal of 5 bases from V and 3 bases from J, the junction contained 2 bases not matched to a gene. DNA of the CDR3: TGTGCCAGCAGTCGACTAGCGGACTACAATGAGCAGTTCTTC. Translating it yields CASSRLADYNEQFF.

This clonotype appeared a few times. A single base separates this from a much larger clone, so it may be a read error. V is TRBV3-1 and J is TRBJ1-1, with no clear D. The ends were cut back, 5 bases at V and 7 bases at J, with 8 bases in the middle. The CDR3 covers 11 residues. Per the germline V gene, CDR1 is LGHDT and CDR2 is YNNKEL (reference sequence). In DNA form, the CDR3 reads TGTGCCAGCAGCACCGCAGGTGAAGCTTTCTTT. As protein: CASSTAGEAFF.

This clonotype was observed many times. CDR3 in DNA: TGTGCCAGCAGCGTTAGCGGGAGGAGTGAGACCCAGTACTTC. Protein sequence: CASSVSGRSETQYF. V and J are TRBV9 and TRBJ2-5; TRBD2 aligns across 10 bases. There are 14 residues in the CDR3. Germline CDR1 SGDLS, CDR2 YYNGEE. With 2 bases clipped from V and 5 bases from J, the junction kept 3 bases outside the gene matches.